The clone carrying this T cell receptor beta chain was counted many times. The sample is drawn from a study of T cells after yellow fever vaccination. This CDR3 is built from 13 residues. The ends lost 6 bases at V and 8 bases at J; junction bases unmatched: 6. Per germline, CDR1 SQVTM and CDR2 ANQGSEA. TCRdb re-derived calls from the 5' RACE reads in MiXCR, one entry per CDR3 protein. The table records over 110,000 distinct CDR3 sequences, about 8% of them present only once. The TCR comes from a man between 25 and 39 years old who received the YFV17D yellow fever vaccine. This chain uses TRBV29-1 with TRBJ2-1, with 11 bases identical to TRBD2. The material sequenced was CD4+ T cells sorted from PBMCs, taken 5 days after the yellow fever booster vaccination. In DNA form, the CDR3 reads TGCAGCGTGACTAGCGGGGTTAGATATGAGCAGTTCTTC. Encoded protein: CSVTSGVRYEQFF.